This T cell receptor beta chain is from a study of T cell responses to AZD1222 COVID-19 vaccine. Generated by immunoSEQ multiplex PCR, the TCRdb table keeps only in-frame clones and is missing some. The sample yields 140,000 to 150,000 clones, 70% to 90% seen once. General study results and limits: Spike-specific TCR repertoires showed rising breadth and depth after two AZD1222 doses. Nearly half of spike-specific TCRs reportedly go after variant regions that carry no mutations.

V dropped 5 bases and J dropped 8 bases, with 12 bases sitting between them. The CDR3 spans 12 residues. Germline V gene data show CDR1 as LGHNT and CDR2 as FRNRAP. This clone appeared a few times. The antigen is unknown. This TCR derives from an adult who received the AZD1222 COVID-19 vaccine. The starting material was peripheral blood, obtained 28 days after the second AZD1222 dose. The chain uses TRBV12-5 and TRBJ1-1; D is undetermined. The CDR3 region is CASGLLKREAFF. CDR3 coding DNA: TGTGCTAGTGGTCTTTTAAAACGCGAAGCTTTCTTT.